This is a list of T cell receptor beta chains from one sample in a study of shared clonotypes between healthy human individuals. Assay: immunoSEQ multiplex PCR; the TCRdb copy retains only in-frame clones and omits some. The table includes 450,000 to 500,000 clones, roughly 80% detected once. The sequenced sample consisted of PBMCs. These receptor sequences come from a woman aged 35 to 49 in good health. Some clones in this sample may be carry-over from other donors' samples. Each CDR3 is given with its conserved first and last residue. D genes are given only for firm matches. Clone size is not always given. Where it is, it says once, few, many or a class for expanded clones.

D | size | J | V | DNA | CDR3
- | - | TRBJ2-7 | TRBV28 | TGTGCCAGCACCGTGCCGGGACTGCGGGCGCAGTACTTC | CASTVPGLRAQYF
- | - | TRBJ2-7 | TRBV2 | TGTGCCAGCAAGCGGATTACATACGAGCAGTACTTC | CASKRITYEQYF
TRBD1 | - | TRBJ1-2 | TRBV28 | TGTGCCAGCAGTTTAGCAGGGGGCGGGCATGGCTACACCTTC | CASSLAGGGHGYTF
- | - | TRBJ2-5 | TRBV21-1 | TGTGCCAGCACTCGAGACGTCGGACGAGAAAGAATAGAGACCCAGTACTTC | CASTRDVGRERIETQYF
- | - | TRBJ1-5 | TRBV19 | TGTGCCAGTCGAGGGGAGAAGACCAATCAGCCCCAGCATTTT | CASRGEKTNQPQHF
- | - | TRBJ2-2 | TRBV6-1 | TGTGCCAGCAGTGAAGGGGGGGCTACCGGGGAGCTGTTTTTT | CASSEGGATGELFF
TRBD2 | - | TRBJ2-1 | TRBV5-1 | TGCGCCAGCAGCTTGGCGGGACTAGCGGGAGGGAGTGAGCAGTTCTTC | CASSLAGLAGGSEQFF
TRBD1 | - | TRBJ2-7 | TRBV7-8 | TGTGCCAGCAGCTTGGGGACAGCCAACCTCGAGCAGTACTTC | CASSLGTANLEQYF
TRBD2 | - | TRBJ2-1 | TRBV19 | TGTGCCAGTAGCTGGGGGGGCTCCTACAATGAGCAGTTCTTC | CASSWGGSYNEQFF
TRBD1 | - | TRBJ1-2 | TRBV4-2 | TGTGCCAGCAGCCTCCAGGGGGCGAGCTATGGCTACACCTTC | CASSLQGASYGYTF
- | - | TRBJ2-1 | TRBV5-1 | TGCGCCAGCAGCTCGACCCACTCCTACAATGAGCAGTTCTTC | CASSSTHSYNEQFF
- | - | TRBJ1-4 | TRBV9 | TGTGCCAGCAGCGATACATTAACAGGGAGCACTAATGAAAAACTGTTTTTT | CASSDTLTGSTNEKLFF
- | - | TRBJ2-5 | TRBV29-1 | TGCAGCGTTTGGGCAGGGGAAGGGGAGACCCAGTACTTC | CSVWAGEGETQYF
TRBD2 | - | TRBJ2-1 | TRBV11-2 | TGTGCCAGCAGGTCGACCTACGGGACTAGCGTATACAATGAGCAGTTCTTC | CASRSTYGTSVYNEQFF
- | many | TRBJ2-7 | TRBV28 | TGTGCCAGCAGTTTCTCCTACGAGCAGTACTTC | CASSFSYEQYF
- | - | TRBJ1-4 | TRBV11-2 | TGTGCCAGCAGCCGGGAGGGGGCAACTAATGAAAAACTGTTTTTT | CASSREGATNEKLFF
TRBD1 | - | TRBJ2-7 | TRBV9 | TGTGCCAGCAGCCTCGAGGACAGGTCGAGCGACGAGCAGTACTTC | CASSLEDRSSDEQYF
- | - | TRBJ1-3 | TRBV30 | TGTGCCTGGAGTGTAGGGACCTCTGGAAACACCATATATTTT | CAWSVGTSGNTIYF
- | - | TRBJ1-1 | TRBV7-1 | TGTGCCAGCGGGTGGGGGGCCAACACTGAAGCTTTCTTT | CASGWGANTEAFF
- | many | TRBJ2-2 | TRBV19 | TGTGCCAGTAGTGGCCAGGGCATAACCGGGGAGCTGTTTTTT | CASSGQGITGELFF
TRBD2 | - | TRBJ2-1 | TRBV5-1 | TGCGCCAGCAGCCGTTATGGGGCGGGAGACAATGAGCAGTTCTTC | CASSRYGAGDNEQFF
- | - | TRBJ1-2 | TRBV4-3 | TGCGCCAGCAGCCAAGAGGGTTGGAACTATGGCTACACCTTC | CASSQEGWNYGYTF
TRBD1 | - | TRBJ1-1 | TRBV19 | TGTGCCACCAAGGGGCAGGGGGCTCTGGTGAACACTGAAGCTTTCTTT | CATKGQGALVNTEAFF
- | - | TRBJ2-7 | TRBV4-1 | TGCGCCAGCAGCCAAGATGGGACGGGGGTCAGCGAGCAGTACTTC | CASSQDGTGVSEQYF
TRBD1 | - | TRBJ2-2 | TRBV29-1 | TGCAGCGTTGAGGACAGGGGGAGGAACACCGGGGAGCTGTTTTTT | CSVEDRGRNTGELFF
- | - | TRBJ2-7 | TRBV6-5 | TGTGCCAGCAGTTACTCCCGGGCTAGCGAGCAGTACTTC | CASSYSRASEQYF
TRBD2 | - | TRBJ2-1 | TRBV7-2 | TGTGCCAGCAGCCCACATAGCGCGACTAGCGGGACTAGTGAGCAGTTCTTC | CASSPHSATSGTSEQFF
- | - | TRBJ2-2 | TRBV30 | TGTGCCTGGAGTTATAGCAGAATAACCGGGGAGCTGTTTTTT | CAWSYSRITGELFF
TRBD1 | many | TRBJ1-5 | TRBV7-2 | TGTGCCAGCAGCTTAGGACAGGGGGGGAGTCAGCCCCAGCATTTT | CASSLGQGGSQPQHF
- | once | TRBJ2-3 | TRBV27 | TGTGCCAGCAGTTTAGGGACACTCAGCACAGATACGCAGTATTTT | CASSLGTLSTDTQYF
- | - | TRBJ2-3 | TRBV4-1 | TGCGCCAGCAGCCAAGAAGGCTGGCCAAGCACAGATACGCAGTATTTT | CASSQEGWPSTDTQYF
- | few | TRBJ1-3 | TRBV11-2 | TGTGCCAGCAGCTTAGGGTCCGGGGTTTTTGGAAACACCATATATTTT | CASSLGSGVFGNTIYF
- | - | TRBJ2-7 | TRBV19 | TGTGCCAGTAGCCCGTTGGGGGCTCGGGAGCAGTACTTC | CASSPLGAREQYF
- | - | TRBJ1-1 | TRBV4-2 | TGTGCCAGCAGCTTCCGGGTAAACACTGAAGCTTTCTTT | CASSFRVNTEAFF
TRBD2 | - | TRBJ2-4 | TRBV7-2 | TGTGCCAGCAGCTTAGGGTTCCAAGCCGGGAGGGGGTACTTC | CASSLGFQAGRGYF
- | - | TRBJ1-4 | TRBV30 | TGTGCCTGGAGCATAGGGGAAAAACTGTTTTTT | CAWSIGEKLFF
- | - | TRBJ2-7 | TRBV11-3 | TGTGCCAGCAGCCCCGGACTCTTCTCCTACGAGCAGTACTTC | CASSPGLFSYEQYF
- | - | TRBJ2-3 | TRBV2 | TGTGCCAGCGGCTACACAGATACGCAGTATTTT | CASGYTDTQYF
- | - | TRBJ2-5 | TRBV2 | TGTGCCAGGGCCCTCTCGGGATCTGGTGGAGAGACCCAGTACTTC | CARALSGSGGETQYF
TRBD1 | - | TRBJ2-5 | TRBV6-5 | TGTGCCAGCAGTAGGACAGGGGTACGCCAAGAGACCCAGTACTTC | CASSRTGVRQETQYF
- | - | TRBJ1-2 | TRBV6-6 | TGTGCCAGCAGTGAGTCGGGGGGTGCGGATGGCTACACCTTC | CASSESGGADGYTF
- | - | TRBJ2-3 | TRBV5-8 | TGTGCCAGCAGCTACGGGACACACACAGATACGCAGTATTTT | CASSYGTHTDTQYF
- | few | TRBJ2-7 | TRBV29-1 | TGCAGCGTTGGCGGTGGCGGCCTTTTTTACGAGCAGTACTTC | CSVGGGGLFYEQYF
- | - | TRBJ2-3 | TRBV11-3 | TGTGCCAGCAGCTTAAACTCGGAGGGAACGCAGTATTTT | CASSLNSEGTQYF
- | once | TRBJ2-1 | TRBV7-3 | TGTGCCAGCAGCTTGGTAGGCACTCCCTCCTACAATGAGCAGTTCTTC | CASSLVGTPSYNEQFF
- | - | TRBJ1-5 | TRBV6-6 | TGTGCCAGCAGTGACTTAAGGGGGTTAAGCAATCAGCCCCAGCATTTT | CASSDLRGLSNQPQHF
TRBD2 | - | TRBJ2-5 | TRBV7-7 | TGTGCTAGCAGCCCCCAGGGCGGGACTAGGTTACAAGAGACCCAGTACTTC | CASSPQGGTRLQETQYF
TRBD1 | - | TRBJ1-5 | TRBV19 | TGTGCCAGTAGCGGGGGCACAGGGGGCGACAATCAGCCCCAGCATTTT | CASSGGTGGDNQPQHF
TRBD2 | - | TRBJ2-2 | TRBV10-3 | TGTGCCATCAGTGGGACTAGCCCTAACACCGGGGAGCTGTTTTTT | CAISGTSPNTGELFF
- | - | TRBJ2-1 | TRBV5-1 | TGCGCCAGCAGCTTGGGAGACGGGACCTACAATGAGCAGTTCTTC | CASSLGDGTYNEQFF
- | - | TRBJ1-5 | TRBV7-8 | TGTGCCAGCAGCTTAGGGGGAGGTGTGGGCAATCAGCCCCAGCATTTT | CASSLGGGVGNQPQHF
- | - | TRBJ1-1 | TRBV2 | TGTGCCAGCAGTGAACAGGGCCTGAACACTGAAGCTTTCTTT | CASSEQGLNTEAFF
TRBD1 | - | TRBJ1-2 | TRBV19 | TGTGCCAGTACCCCCACAGGGGGCGGCTATGGCTACACCTTC | CASTPTGGGYGYTF
- | - | TRBJ2-5 | TRBV7-9 | TGTGCCAGCAGCCGTCCCCCGGTCCTCGAGGCCCAGTACTTC | CASSRPPVLEAQYF
- | - | TRBJ1-5 | TRBV2 | TGTGCCAGCAGTGAGACCAGTGCATTGCAGCCCCAGCATTTT | CASSETSALQPQHF
- | - | TRBJ2-5 | TRBV4-2 | TGTGCCAGCAGCCAAGATAGGGGACTGACAGAGACCCAGTACTTC | CASSQDRGLTETQYF
- | - | TRBJ1-4 | TRBV25-1 | TGTGCCAGCAGTGAATACCTACGGGACTTTTCCATTGAAAAACTGTTTTTT | CASSEYLRDFSIEKLFF
TRBD1 | - | TRBJ2-7 | TRBV5-4 | TGTGCCAGCAGCCCGAACCCGACAGGGGTCCTTTACGAGCAGTACTTC | CASSPNPTGVLYEQYF
- | once | TRBJ2-2 | TRBV5-8 | TGTGCCAGCAGCCTCCCCCGGGAGGGGGCTAACACCGGGGAGCTGTTTTTT | CASSLPREGANTGELFF
TRBD1 | - | TRBJ1-4 | TRBV28 | TGTGCCAGCAGTCTCCAGGGGGCGACTAATGAAAAACTGTTTTTT | CASSLQGATNEKLFF